A selection of T cell receptor beta chains follows, all from one sample in a study of blood T cells in healthy people across ages. TCRdb reprocessed the 5' RACE reads via MiXCR and lists one record per CDR3 protein. The data contain fewer than 950,000 distinct CDR3 sequences, roughly 53% of them singletons. The sample consisted of blood. These receptors all stem from a man older than 75 in good health. Each CDR3 is given with its conserved first and last residue. Fields, in order: CDR3 length, clone size, J gene, V gene, D gene, CDR3 DNA, CDR3 protein. D genes are given only for firm matches. Rows may omit the clone size; those that give it use once, few, many or a size class.

CDR3 length: 12; clone size: .; J gene: TRBJ2-1; V gene: TRBV20-1; D gene: .; CDR3 DNA: TGCAGTGCTTGGAAACAGCCCAATGAGCAGTTCTTC; CDR3 protein: CSAWKQPNEQFF
CDR3 length: 14; clone size: .; J gene: TRBJ1-1; V gene: TRBV12-5; D gene: .; CDR3 DNA: TGTGCTACGGGCCGTGATGAGGGGACGACTGAAGCTTTCTTT; CDR3 protein: CATGRDEGTTEAFF
CDR3 length: 15; clone size: few; J gene: TRBJ1-4; V gene: TRBV5-1; D gene: TRBD1; CDR3 DNA: TGCGCCAGCAGCGCTGGACAGGGAACTAATGAAAAACTGTTTTTT; CDR3 protein: CASSAGQGTNEKLFF
CDR3 length: 16; clone size: few; J gene: TRBJ2-3; V gene: TRBV7-2; D gene: TRBD2; CDR3 DNA: TGTGCCAGCAGCCCGACTAGCGGGAGTTTGAACAGATACGCGTATTTT; CDR3 protein: CASSPTSGSLNRYAYF
CDR3 length: 11; clone size: .; J gene: TRBJ2-1; V gene: TRBV29-1; D gene: .; CDR3 DNA: TGCAGCGGAGGCCGCGCGAATGAGCAGTTCTTC; CDR3 protein: CSGGRANEQFF
CDR3 length: 15; clone size: .; J gene: TRBJ1-2; V gene: TRBV5-1; D gene: .; CDR3 DNA: TGCGCCAGCAGCTCGCTCGAGCCCAGGAACTATGGCTACACCTTC; CDR3 protein: CASSSLEPRNYGYTF
CDR3 length: 14; clone size: few; J gene: TRBJ1-6; V gene: TRBV20-1; D gene: .; CDR3 DNA: TGCAGTGCTAGAAAGATCGTCAATAATTCACCCCTCCACTTT; CDR3 protein: CSARKIVNNSPLHF
CDR3 length: 14; clone size: .; J gene: TRBJ1-2; V gene: TRBV20-1; D gene: TRBD1; CDR3 DNA: TGCAGTGCTACCCGGACAGGCTCTAACTATGGCTACACCTTC; CDR3 protein: CSATRTGSNYGYTF
CDR3 length: 16; clone size: .; J gene: TRBJ2-7; V gene: TRBV12-3/TRBV12-4; D gene: TRBD1; CDR3 DNA: TGTGCCAGCAGTTTCGGAACCGGGACAGGGGGCCGGGAGCAGTACTTC; CDR3 protein: CASSFGTGTGGREQYF
CDR3 length: 19; clone size: few; J gene: TRBJ2-7; V gene: TRBV6-2/TRBV6-3; D gene: TRBD2; CDR3 DNA: TGTGCCAGCAGTTACCCCCTGAGACTAGCGGGGGACATCTCCTACGAGCAGTACTTC; CDR3 protein: CASSYPLRLAGDISYEQYF
CDR3 length: 13; clone size: .; J gene: TRBJ2-1; V gene: TRBV25-1; D gene: .; CDR3 DNA: TGTGCCAGCAGTGAACCGGGGAACAATAAGCAGTTCTTC; CDR3 protein: CASSEPGNNKQFF
CDR3 length: 21; clone size: few; J gene: TRBJ2-1; V gene: TRBV29-1; D gene: TRBD2; CDR3 DNA: TGCAGCGTAGAGAGGATGGGGGGGACTAGAAAAGGGCGGGGCTCCTACAATGAGCAGTTCTTC; CDR3 protein: CSVERMGGTRKGRGSYNEQFF
CDR3 length: 16; clone size: .; J gene: TRBJ2-7; V gene: TRBV27; D gene: .; CDR3 DNA: TGTGCCAGCAGTTTATCGCCGGGCAGGGGCTCCTACGAGCAGTACTTC; CDR3 protein: CASSLSPGRGSYEQYF
CDR3 length: 14; clone size: .; J gene: TRBJ2-3; V gene: TRBV12-3/TRBV12-4; D gene: TRBD2; CDR3 DNA: TGTGCCAGCAGTTTAGCGGGAGGGGTGGATACGCAGTATTTT; CDR3 protein: CASSLAGGVDTQYF
CDR3 length: 16; clone size: once; J gene: TRBJ2-5; V gene: TRBV28; D gene: TRBD2; CDR3 DNA: TGTGCCAGCAGTTCGTCGTCCAGCGGGGGGCTGTGGGCCCAGTACTTC; CDR3 protein: CASSSSSSGGLWAQYF
CDR3 length: 13; clone size: .; J gene: TRBJ2-7; V gene: TRBV20-1; D gene: TRBD2; CDR3 DNA: TGCAGTGCTAGGGGACTAGCGGGGGAGGAGCAGTACTTC; CDR3 protein: CSARGLAGEEQYF
CDR3 length: 14; clone size: few; J gene: TRBJ2-7; V gene: TRBV4-2; D gene: .; CDR3 DNA: TGTGCCAGCAGCCAAGAACTAGTCCCCCCCGAGCAGTACTTC; CDR3 protein: CASSQELVPPEQYF
CDR3 length: 12; clone size: .; J gene: TRBJ1-1; V gene: TRBV30; D gene: .; CDR3 DNA: TGTGCCTGGGGTGATAGTGGCACTGAAGCTTTCTTT; CDR3 protein: CAWGDSGTEAFF
CDR3 length: 15; clone size: .; J gene: TRBJ1-1; V gene: TRBV2; D gene: TRBD1; CDR3 DNA: TGTGCCAGCAGCAGGGACAGAAGAGGCAACACTGAAGCTTTCTTT; CDR3 protein: CASSRDRRGNTEAFF
CDR3 length: 13; clone size: .; J gene: TRBJ2-1; V gene: TRBV3-1; D gene: .; CDR3 DNA: TGTGCCAGCAGCCACCGTGATGTCAATGAGCAGTTCTTC; CDR3 protein: CASSHRDVNEQFF
CDR3 length: 12; clone size: .; J gene: TRBJ2-7; V gene: TRBV28; D gene: .; CDR3 DNA: TGTGCCAGCAGGAACGCTAGGTACGAGCAGTACTTC; CDR3 protein: CASRNARYEQYF
CDR3 length: 15; clone size: .; J gene: TRBJ2-1; V gene: TRBV27; D gene: .; CDR3 DNA: TGTGCCAGCCACCGAACGGGCGGGTCCTACAATGAGCAGTTCTTC; CDR3 protein: CASHRTGGSYNEQFF
CDR3 length: 11; clone size: few; J gene: TRBJ2-7; V gene: TRBV7-2; D gene: .; CDR3 DNA: TGTGCCAGCAGCCCGACTGGCGAGCAGTACTTC; CDR3 protein: CASSPTGEQYF
CDR3 length: 15; clone size: .; J gene: TRBJ1-2; V gene: TRBV10-3; D gene: TRBD1; CDR3 DNA: TGTGCCATCCCCCACGGCCAGGGGGGGTACCATGGCTACACCTTC; CDR3 protein: CAIPHGQGGYHGYTF
CDR3 length: 14; clone size: .; J gene: TRBJ2-1; V gene: TRBV10-3; D gene: .; CDR3 DNA: TGTGCCATCAGTGATTCAGGGCCCCACAATGAGCAGTTCTTC; CDR3 protein: CAISDSGPHNEQFF
CDR3 length: 14; clone size: once; J gene: TRBJ2-3; V gene: TRBV28; D gene: TRBD1; CDR3 DNA: TGTGCCAGCAGTTACATTCAGGGGGAGAATACGCAGTATTTT; CDR3 protein: CASSYIQGENTQYF
CDR3 length: 13; clone size: few; J gene: TRBJ2-7; V gene: TRBV14; D gene: .; CDR3 DNA: TGTGCCAGCAGCCAAGCTACCAGCTACGAGCAGTACTTC; CDR3 protein: CASSQATSYEQYF
CDR3 length: 17; clone size: .; J gene: TRBJ2-3; V gene: TRBV28; D gene: .; CDR3 DNA: TGTGCCAGCAGTTTATTCGGGGAACTTATCACGACAGATACGCAGTATTTT; CDR3 protein: CASSLFGELITTDTQYF
CDR3 length: 15; clone size: .; J gene: TRBJ2-7; V gene: TRBV7-2; D gene: TRBD2; CDR3 DNA: TGTGCCAGCAGCCCGACTAGCGGGAGGGCGGTCGAGCAGTACTTC; CDR3 protein: CASSPTSGRAVEQYF
CDR3 length: 15; clone size: .; J gene: TRBJ2-2; V gene: TRBV5-1; D gene: TRBD2; CDR3 DNA: TGCGCCGCTCGTGTCGGAGCGGGGTACACCGGGGAGCTGTTTTTT; CDR3 protein: CAARVGAGYTGELFF
CDR3 length: 12; clone size: few; J gene: TRBJ1-4; V gene: TRBV3-1; D gene: .; CDR3 DNA: TGTGCCAGCAGCCAAGTTCGTGAAAAACTGTTTTTT; CDR3 protein: CASSQVREKLFF
CDR3 length: 11; clone size: once; J gene: TRBJ2-5; V gene: TRBV20-1; D gene: .; CDR3 DNA: TGCAGTGCTTACATTGAACTGGCGCAGTACTTC; CDR3 protein: CSAYIELAQYF
CDR3 length: 14; clone size: .; J gene: TRBJ2-3; V gene: TRBV3-1; D gene: TRBD2; CDR3 DNA: TGTGCCAGCAGCCGGGGACTAGCAACAGATACGCAGTATTTT; CDR3 protein: CASSRGLATDTQYF
CDR3 length: 14; clone size: .; J gene: TRBJ1-2; V gene: TRBV28; D gene: .; CDR3 DNA: TGTGCCAGCAGTTTGGCGGGGCCTAGCTATGGCTACACCTTC; CDR3 protein: CASSLAGPSYGYTF
CDR3 length: 15; clone size: few; J gene: TRBJ2-1; V gene: TRBV29-1; D gene: .; CDR3 DNA: TGCAGCCTCGGACATGTCCAAGGCTCCTACAATGAGCAGTTCTTC; CDR3 protein: CSLGHVQGSYNEQFF
CDR3 length: 15; clone size: .; J gene: TRBJ2-7; V gene: TRBV7-2; D gene: .; CDR3 DNA: TGTGCGAGCAGCTTAGAATCGAGACTGAACTACGAGCAGTACTTC; CDR3 protein: CASSLESRLNYEQYF
CDR3 length: 12; clone size: .; J gene: TRBJ1-4; V gene: TRBV7-9; D gene: .; CDR3 DNA: TGTGCCAGCAGCACTACTAATGAAAAACTGTTTTTT; CDR3 protein: CASSTTNEKLFF
CDR3 length: 15; clone size: .; J gene: TRBJ2-6; V gene: TRBV30; D gene: TRBD1; CDR3 DNA: TGTGCCTGGAGGACAGGGGGCTCTGGGGCCAACGTCCTGACTTTC; CDR3 protein: CAWRTGGSGANVLTF
CDR3 length: 15; clone size: .; J gene: TRBJ1-1; V gene: TRBV18; D gene: .; CDR3 DNA: TGTGCCAGCTCACCAAGCGGGGCCATAGGCACTGAAGCTTTCTTT; CDR3 protein: CASSPSGAIGTEAFF
CDR3 length: 14; clone size: many; J gene: TRBJ2-7; V gene: TRBV7-2; D gene: TRBD1; CDR3 DNA: TGCGCCAGCAGCTTGGGGGACAGGGGCTACGAGCAGTACTTC; CDR3 protein: CASSLGDRGYEQYF
CDR3 length: 11; clone size: .; J gene: TRBJ2-7; V gene: TRBV6-6; D gene: .; CDR3 DNA: TGTGCCAGCAGTTTAAAGGAGGAGCAGTACTTC; CDR3 protein: CASSLKEEQYF
CDR3 length: 16; clone size: .; J gene: TRBJ2-5; V gene: TRBV20-1; D gene: TRBD2; CDR3 DNA: TGCAGTGCTAGCTTGACTAGCGGGGGGCTCCAAGAGACCCAGTACTTC; CDR3 protein: CSASLTSGGLQETQYF
CDR3 length: 14; clone size: .; J gene: TRBJ2-4; V gene: TRBV27; D gene: .; CDR3 DNA: TGTGCCAGCAGTTTTGGGGGAGTTAGGGACATTCAGTACTTC; CDR3 protein: CASSFGGVRDIQYF
CDR3 length: 15; clone size: .; J gene: TRBJ1-4; V gene: TRBV15; D gene: .; CDR3 DNA: TGTGCCACCAGCAGAGATTTTAGTCAGGGAGGAAAACTGTTTTTT; CDR3 protein: CATSRDFSQGGKLFF
CDR3 length: 16; clone size: .; J gene: TRBJ2-1; V gene: TRBV27; D gene: .; CDR3 DNA: TGTGCCAGCAGTAAGACTAGTCGGGGGTGGCTTAATGAGCAGTTCTTC; CDR3 protein: CASSKTSRGWLNEQFF
CDR3 length: 12; clone size: .; J gene: TRBJ2-2; V gene: TRBV10-3; D gene: .; CDR3 DNA: TGTGCGGGGGCAGGGAACACCGGGGAGCTGTTTTTT; CDR3 protein: CAGAGNTGELFF